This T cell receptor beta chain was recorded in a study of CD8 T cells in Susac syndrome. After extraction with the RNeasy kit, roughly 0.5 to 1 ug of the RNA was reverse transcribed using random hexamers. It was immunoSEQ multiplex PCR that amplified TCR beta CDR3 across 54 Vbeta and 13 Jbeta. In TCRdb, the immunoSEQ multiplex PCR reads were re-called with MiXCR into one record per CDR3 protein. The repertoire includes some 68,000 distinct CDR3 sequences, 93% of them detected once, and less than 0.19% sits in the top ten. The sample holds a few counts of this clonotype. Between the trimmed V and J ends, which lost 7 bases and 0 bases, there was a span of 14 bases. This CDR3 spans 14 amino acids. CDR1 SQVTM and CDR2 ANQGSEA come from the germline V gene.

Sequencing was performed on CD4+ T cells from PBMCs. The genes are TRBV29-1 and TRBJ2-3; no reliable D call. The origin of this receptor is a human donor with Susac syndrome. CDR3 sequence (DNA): TGCAGCGCTAAAGGACGGTTGAGCACAGATACGCAGTATTTT. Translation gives CSAKGRLSTDTQYF.